This T cell receptor (beta chain) came from a study of T cell responses to AZD1222 COVID-19 vaccine. Method: immunoSEQ multiplex PCR; TCRdb's copy keeps in-frame clones and lacks some. This repertoire shows 150,000 to 200,000 clones, more than 85% found once; its top ten account for around 0.9%. V lost 5 bases to trimming and J lost 2 bases, with 18 bases between them. The CDR3 length is 16 residues. Germline assignment: CDR1 SGHVS and CDR2 FQNEAQ. The chain has TRBV7-8 and TRBJ2-5, with TRBD1 as a possible D gene (5 bases). This material consisted of peripheral blood, taken on day 0 of AZD1222 vaccination. The origin of this receptor is an adult in good health. The CDR3 DNA is TGTGCCAGCAGCATCAACCACGACAGCTTACAAGAGACCCAGTACTTC. The encoded protein is CASSINHDSLQETQYF.